The sequence of this TCR beta chain was determined in a study of early T cells in non-severe SARS-CoV-2 infection. A few counts support this clonotype. A clone one base away is much larger, so this may be a read error. This CDR3 region has 15 residues. V was clipped by 5 bases and J by 5 bases; unmatched bases: 7. Germline values: CDR1 MNHEY, CDR2 SVGAGI. Attached unique molecular identifiers marked individual cDNA molecules. Each CDR3 protein gets one entry after TCRdb re-called the 5' RACE reads with MiXCR. This repertoire shows around 68,000 distinct CDR3 sequences, approximately 6% found once; its top ten account for 3% to 4%.

V is TRBV6-5 and J is TRBJ2-7; 12 bases map to TRBD1. The source is an adult who was a healthcare worker with PCR-confirmed SARS-CoV-2 infection or an uninfected control (not recorded which). The starting material was whole blood, obtained at baseline. The DNA for the CDR3 is TGTGCCAGCAGTACCGCGGGACAGGGGGCCCACGAGCAGTACTTC. Translated, it gives CASSTAGQGAHEQYF.